This passage covers 22 T cell receptor beta chains from one sample sequenced in a study of blood T cell repertoires in COVID-19. Only in-frame clones appear in the TCRdb table, and some are missing; sequencing was by immunoSEQ multiplex PCR. Of 220,000 or so clones listed, 86% are singletons. The sample comprised PBMCs or T cells enriched from blood (not recorded which). Source of these receptors: a woman in her fifties or sixties who had recovered from COVID-19.

CDR3 sequence: CSTRLLTDTQYF. The CDR3 region has the DNA TGCAGCACCCGACTTCTCACAGATACGCAGTATTTT. This chain uses TRBV29-1 with TRBJ2-3; D uncertain. This CDR3 region has 12 residues. With 8 bases removed from V and 2 bases from J, the gap between germline ends came to 11 bases. Germline assignment: CDR1 SQVTM and CDR2 ANQGSEA.

J is TRBJ2-3 and V is TRBV7-2; D gene ambiguous. V shed 3 bases and J shed 2 bases, with 9 bases lying between them. Germline V CDR1 and CDR2: SGHTA, FQGNSA. This CDR3 is built from 14 residues. The CDR3 loop reads CASSLLQTTDTQYF. The CDR3, as DNA: TGTGCCAGCAGCTTGTTACAGACCACAGATACGCAGTATTTT. Together with reference TRBV7-2 and TRBJ2-3, the CDR3 gives the full variable domain: GAGVSQSPSNKVTEKGKDVELRCDPISGHTALYWYRQSLGQGLEFLIYFQGNSAPDKSGLPSDRFSAERTGGSVSTLTIQRTQQEDSAVYLCASSLLQTTDTQYFGPGTRLTVL.

The chain recombines TRBV18 with TRBJ2-1; D is ambiguous. V was clipped by 4 bases and J by 7 bases, with 11 bases between them. This CDR3 region has 13 residues. Germline loops: CDR1 KGHSH, CDR2 LQKENI. CDR3 DNA: TGTGCCAGCTCACGAGTAAATGCAAATGAGCAGTTCTTC. Amino acid sequence: CASSRVNANEQFF. The whole variable domain, filled in from reference TRBV18 and TRBJ2-1, reads NAGVMQNPRHLVRRRGQEARLRCSPMKGHSHVYWYRQLPEEGLKFMVYLQKENIIDESGMPKERFSAEFPKEGPSILRIQQVVRGDSAAYFCASSRVNANEQFFGPGTRLTVL.

This chain connects TRBV28 to TRBJ1-3; D remains ambiguous. Per germline, CDR1 MDHEN and CDR2 SYDVKM. CDR3 size: 14 residues. V was shortened by 5 bases and J by 3 bases, with 11 bases between the two germline ends. The CDR3: CASSTPASGNTIYF. CDR3 DNA: TGTGCCAGCAGTACCCCAGCGAGTGGAAACACCATATATTTT.

Notes on this clone: The same CDR3 is also encoded by other DNA sequences in this sample. The V call is TRBV5-1, the J call TRBJ1-5; unclear D gene. V was cut by 3 bases and J by 4 bases, with 8 bases left in between. The CDR3 covers 13 residues. CDR1 SGHRS and CDR2 YFSETQ come from the germline V gene. The CDR3 nucleotides read TGCGCCAGCAGCTCTGGCGGGAATCAGCCCCAGCATTTT. Its protein product is CASSSGGNQPQHF.

This clone occurred once. The rearrangement uses TRBV4-2 and TRBJ1-1; TRBD1 matches at 11 bases. CDR3 length equals 15 residues. Germline V lookup: CDR1 LGHNA, CDR2 YNFKEQ. J was trimmed by 5 bases and V by 4 bases; bases with no gene match: 6. The CDR3 is CASSPRTGGGTEAFF. DNA of the CDR3: TGTGCCAGCAGCCCGAGGACAGGGGGCGGGACTGAAGCTTTCTTT.

The CDR3 region is CASSLPGTGGDTIYF. The CDR3 region has the DNA TGTGCCAGCAGCTTGCCTGGGACAGGGGGTGACACCATATATTTT. The J gene is TRBJ1-3, the V gene TRBV5-8, with 11 bases that match TRBD1. Germline V gene lookup returns CDR1 SGHTS and CDR2 YDEGEE. V lost 1 base and J lost 8; bases outside the gene matches: 5. The CDR3 is 15 amino acids. Based on the CDR3 plus reference TRBV5-8 and TRBJ1-3, the full variable domain is EAGVTQSPTHLIKTRGQQATLRCSPISGHTSVYWYQQALGLGLQFLLWYDEGEERNRGNFPPRFSGRQFPNYSSELNVNALELEDSALYLCASSLPGTGGDTIYFGEGSWLTVV.

V and J are TRBV14 and TRBJ1-6; tentative D call: TRBD1 (6 bases). Trimming removed 6 bases at V and 13 bases at J, with 19 bases between. The CDR3 runs 14 residues. Germline V gene lookup returns CDR1 SGHDN and CDR2 FVKESK. The CDR3 protein is CASRPSGTFFPLHF. The CDR3 coding sequence is TGTGCCAGCAGACCTTCCGGGACATTCTTCCCCCTCCACTTT.

This chain uses TRBV7-9 with TRBJ2-7; a weak D match, TRBD2 (6 bases). This CDR3 is 17 amino acids long. The V end was cut by 5 bases, the J end by 2 bases, with 22 bases between. In germline, CDR1 is SEHNR, CDR2 FQNEAQ (reference sequence). The CDR3: CASSPRFGGPTTYEQYF. In nucleotides, the CDR3 is TGTGCCAGCAGCCCCAGGTTCGGGGGTCCAACGACCTACGAGCAGTACTTC.

V is TRBV6-5 and J is TRBJ2-7; 7 nucleotides align to TRBD2. Unmatched junction bases numbered 12, after V lost 6 bases and J lost 4 bases. The CDR3 covers 15 residues. From germline, CDR1 is MNHEY and CDR2 SVGAGI. The CDR3 protein is CASRASGELPYEQYF. CDR3 DNA: TGTGCCAGCAGGGCAAGCGGGGAATTGCCATACGAGCAGTACTTC.

This chain links TRBV6-6 with TRBJ1-6; the D gene is possibly TRBD1 (6 bases). CDR1 MNHNY and CDR2 SVGAGI come from the germline V gene (reference sequence). The CDR3 loop spans 20 amino acids. Trimming removed 6 bases at V and 9 bases at J, with 33 bases between. CDR3 DNA sequence: TGTGCCAGCAGCCGAACGACCGGACAGTTGGGCCCCTTCATTGTTTCACCCCTCCACTTT. Encoded protein: CASSRTTGQLGPFIVSPLHF.

This chain uses TRBV11-2 with TRBJ1-2; tentatively, D is TRBD1 (5 bases). Germline V CDR1 and CDR2: SGHAT, FQNNGV. Trimming stripped 3 bases from V and 1 base from J, with 9 bases between. The CDR3 spans 14 residues. In DNA, the CDR3 is TGTGCCAGCAGCTTTACAGGTTTTAACTATGGCTACACCTTC. It yields the protein CASSFTGFNYGYTF. Complete variable domain (other parts from reference TRBV11-2 and TRBJ1-2): EAGVAQSPRYKIIEKRQSVAFWCNPISGHATLYWYQQILGQGPKLLIQFQNNGVVDDSQLPKDRFSAERLKGVDSTLKIQPAKLEDSAVYLCASSFTGFNYGYTFGSGTRLTVV.

This clone was detected once. The chain links TRBV5-6 to TRBJ1-5, with 8 bases that match TRBD1. The J segment lost 7 bases and the V segment lost 4 bases, leaving 4 bases of the junction unmatched. Germline assignment: CDR1 SGHDT and CDR2 YYEEEE. The CDR3 length is 13 residues. This chain's CDR3 is CASSRDRRQPQHF. The CDR3 nucleotides read TGTGCCAGCAGCCGGGACAGGCGGCAGCCCCAGCATTTT.

The chain recombines TRBV7-2 with TRBJ2-1; 8 bases align to TRBD1. The V and J ends lost 5 bases and 0 bases, in that order; junction bases with no gene match: 3. Germline V CDR1 and CDR2: SGHTA, FQGNSA. This CDR3 is 15 amino acids long. The CDR3 sequence: CASSPDRGSYNEQFF. CDR3 DNA sequence: TGTGCCAGCAGCCCTGACAGGGGCTCCTACAATGAGCAGTTCTTC.

The gene calls are TRBV6-5 and TRBJ1-6, with D perhaps TRBD1 (5 bases). CDR3 size: 14 residues. V lost 2 bases and J 8 bases, leaving 10 bases between the germline ends. CDR1 and CDR2 (germline): MNHEY, SVGAGI. The CDR3 loop is CASSYAQGYSPLHF. The CDR3 DNA is TGTGCCAGCAGTTACGCCCAGGGTTATTCACCCCTCCACTTT.

The chain combines TRBV19 with TRBJ2-3; TRBD2 matches 10 bases. From germline, CDR1 is LNHDA and CDR2 SQIVND (reference sequence). The CDR3 length is 14 residues. V was pared by 8 bases and J by 6 bases, with 8 bases of the junction left unmatched. The chain's CDR3 is CASRSGGAGDTQYF. The CDR3 nucleotides are TGTGCCAGTCGGAGCGGGGGGGCGGGTGATACGCAGTATTTT.

This sequence joins TRBV25-1 and TRBJ1-2, with 8 bases lining up with TRBD1. Unmatched junction bases numbered 10, after V lost 6 bases and J lost 7 bases. This CDR3 comprises 14 residues. From germline, CDR1 is MGHDK and CDR2 SYGVNS. The CDR3 region is CASSREDRARGYTF. The CDR3 DNA is TGTGCCAGCAGCCGAGAGGACAGGGCTCGTGGCTACACCTTC.

In regard to this clone: The sample carries other DNA sequences with the same CDR3. The V gene is TRBV19, the J gene TRBJ1-5; D gene uncertain. Germline-derived CDR1 and CDR2 are LNHDA and SQIVND (reference sequence). The CDR3 has 14 amino acids. The V end was cut by 1 base, the J end by 0 bases, with 4 bases between. The CDR3 DNA follows: TGTGCCAGTAGTATAGCGAGTAGCAATCAGCCCCAGCATTTT. Translation: CASSIASSNQPQHF. The full variable domain, completed using reference TRBV19 and TRBJ1-5, is DGGITQSPKYLFRKEGQNVTLSCEQNLNHDAMYWYRQDPGQGLRLIYYSQIVNDFQKGDIAEGYSVSREKKESFPLTVTSAQKNPTAFYLCASSIASSNQPQHFGDGTRLSIL.

The V call is TRBV2, the J call TRBJ2-5; 13 nucleotides align to TRBD2. Trimming removed 4 bases from V and 4 bases from J; junction bases left unmatched: 3. CDR1 and CDR2 (germline): SNHLY, FYNNEI. The CDR3 extends over 15 amino acids. The CDR3 region is CASSGTSGRRETQYF. The CDR3 DNA is TGTGCCAGCAGTGGGACTAGCGGGAGAAGAGAGACCCAGTACTTC.

The chain employs TRBV12-3 or TRBV12-4 and TRBJ2-5; D unclear. V was clipped by 5 bases and J by 0 bases, with 7 bases between them. The CDR3 sequence is 13 residues long. The CDR3 sequence: CASSPLYQETQYF. The CDR3 DNA reads TGTGCCAGCAGTCCCTTGTACCAAGAGACCCAGTACTTC.

The CDR3 region has the DNA TGTGCCAGTAGTAGGAGGAACTCAGCGGGGAGCACAGATACGCAGTATTTT. It specifies CASSRRNSAGSTDTQYF. The J gene is TRBJ2-3, the V gene TRBV19; 7 nucleotides match TRBD2. The length of the CDR3 is 17 residues. The V gene's germline CDR1 is LNHDA and CDR2 SQIVND (reference sequence). Trimming cost V 4 bases and J 0 bases; bases outside gene matches: 10.

The V gene is TRBV27, the J gene TRBJ2-5; the match to TRBD2 covers 12 bases. Germline trimming cut 5 bases from V and 2 bases from J; bases unmatched to any gene: 6. The CDR3 runs to 16 residues. Germline V gives CDR1 MNHEY, CDR2 SMNVEV (reference sequence). The CDR3, as DNA: TGTGCCAGCAGTCCCTGGACTAGCGGGGAGCAAGAGACCCAGTACTTC. Protein: CASSPWTSGEQETQYF.